This T cell receptor beta chain was recovered during a study of response to subunit inactivated influenza vaccine. Study results and limitations: Authors suggested seasonal influenza vaccinations each recruit few new T cells.

This CDR3 has 16 amino acids. Germline trimming cut 6 bases from V and 5 bases from J; bases unmatched to any gene: 6. CDR1 and CDR2 from the germline V gene are ENHRY and SYGVKD. Each CDR3 protein is one row after TCRdb ran MiXCR on the RT-PCR reads. The repertoire holds about half a million distinct CDR3 sequences, with about 25% as singletons. A note on this clonotype: Its cognate antigen is unknown.

This chain connects TRBV10-3 to TRBJ2-2; 13 nucleotides agree with TRBD2. The source material was CD4+ T cells sorted from PBMCs, sampled about 5 days after vaccination. The clonotype was recovered from a man aged 50 to 59 who received an inactivated influenza vaccine. The CDR3: CAISGLAGVYTGELFF. The DNA for the CDR3 is TGTGCCATCAGCGGACTAGCGGGAGTTTATACCGGGGAGCTGTTTTTT.